The 28 T cell receptor beta chains below all came from one sample that was sequenced in a study of technical replicates of blood from several donors. Some clones are missing from TCRdb's copy, which holds only in-frame ones; the method was immunoSEQ multiplex PCR. The table has some 80,000 clones, 95% to 98% seen once; the top ten hold almost 0.3%. Sequenced material: T cells isolated from PBMCs. The receptors were gathered from a human donor in good health.

The rearrangement uses TRBV5-6 and TRBJ1-1; perhaps TRBD1 as D (5 bases). V was trimmed by 3 bases and J by 4 bases, leaving 13 bases between them. The CDR3 length is 14 residues. CDR1 is SGHDT, CDR2 YYEEEE, per germline. As DNA, the CDR3 is TGTGCCAGCAGCTCGGTTAGGGGCGGCACTGAAGCTTTCTTT. This gives the protein CASSSVRGGTEAFF. The full variable domain, rest sourced from reference TRBV5-6 and TRBJ1-1, is DAGVTQSPTHLIKTRGQQVTLRCSPKSGHDTVSWYQQALGQGPQFIFQYYEEEERQRGNFPDRFSGHQFPNYSSELNVNALLLGDSALYLCASSSVRGGTEAFFGQGTRLTVV.

The gene calls are TRBV4-3 and TRBJ2-7, with 9 bases lining up with TRBD1. The J segment lost 3 bases and the V segment lost 0 bases, leaving 3 bases of the junction unmatched. The germline V gene has CDR1 LGHNA and CDR2 YSLEER. The CDR3 spans 15 residues. The CDR3 sequence: CASSQEGQGNYEQYF. DNA for the CDR3: TGCGCCAGCAGCCAAGAGGGACAGGGAAACTACGAGCAGTACTTC.

The genes are TRBV7-2 and TRBJ1-3; the D gene is possibly TRBD1 (5 bases). The germline CDR1 and CDR2 sequences are SGHTA and FQGNSA. The CDR3 is 12 amino acids. V shed 5 bases and J shed 4 bases, with 6 bases lying between them. The CDR3 loop is CASSGGGNTIYF. The CDR3 coding sequence is TGTGCCAGCAGCGGGGGGGGAAACACCATATATTTT.

This chain links TRBV4-1 with TRBJ1-2; no clear D gene. V dropped 3 bases and J dropped 11 bases, with 13 bases sitting between them. The CDR3 runs 12 residues. Germline V gene data show CDR1 as MGHRA and CDR2 as YSYEKL. The DNA for the CDR3 is TGCGCCAGCAGCCAGCCAGATCGCGGGTACACCTTC. Translating it yields CASSQPDRGYTF.

The rearrangement uses TRBV18 and TRBJ2-7; possibly TRBD1 for D (6 bases). V lost 3 bases and J 3 bases, leaving 15 bases between the germline ends. The CDR3 runs to 15 residues. Germline CDR1 reads KGHSH; CDR2 reads LQKENI. Written as DNA, the CDR3 is TGTGCCAGCTCACCGGTCATTACAGGGAACTACGAGCAGTACTTC. As protein: CASSPVITGNYEQYF.

The rearrangement links TRBV28 to TRBJ1-2; 12 nucleotides align to TRBD1. J gave up 6 bases and V 5 bases, and 13 bases lay outside the gene matches. CDR1 is MDHEN, CDR2 SYDVKM, per germline. There are 17 residues in the CDR3. The chain's CDR3 is CASSPPSGQGASDGYTF. The CDR3, as DNA: TGTGCCAGCAGTCCCCCCTCGGGACAGGGGGCATCGGATGGCTACACCTTC.

The chain combines TRBV9 with TRBJ2-7; D is ambiguous. The V end was cut by 0 bases, the J end by 6 bases, with 4 bases between. This CDR3 has 11 amino acids. CDR1 and CDR2 from the germline V gene are SGDLS and YYNGEE. CDR3 coding DNA: TGTGCCAGCAGCGTAGACGGCGAGCAGTACTTC. It codes for CASSVDGEQYF.

This chain uses TRBV7-2 with TRBJ2-5; 11 bases fit TRBD1. Germline-derived CDR1 and CDR2 are SGHTA and FQGNSA. The junction had 0 bases not matched to a gene; V was cut back by 5 bases and J by 1 base. CDR3 length: 14 amino acids. The CDR3 region is CASSGTGGQETQYF. The CDR3 DNA sequence: TGTGCCAGCAGCGGGACAGGGGGCCAAGAGACCCAGTACTTC.

The chain combines TRBV19 with TRBJ1-5; D remains unclear. Germline lookup yields CDR1 LNHDA and CDR2 SQIVND (reference sequence). The V end lost 0 bases, the J end lost 4 bases, and 4 bases lay between the germline ends. CDR3 length: 13 amino acids. CDR3: CASSIERNQPQHF. The CDR3 coding sequence is TGTGCCAGTAGTATAGAGAGGAATCAGCCCCAGCATTTT.

The chain has TRBV5-1 and TRBJ2-3; TRBD2 matches 15 bases. CDR1 SGHRS and CDR2 YFSETQ come from the germline V gene. This CDR3 spans 16 amino acids. V lost 6 bases and J lost 4; bases outside the gene matches: 6. CDR3 sequence: CASTGTSGRLADTQYF. CDR3 nucleotides: TGCGCCAGCACCGGGACTAGCGGGAGGCTAGCAGATACGCAGTATTTT.

CDR3 in DNA: TGTGCCAGCAGTTACGGGACAGGGTTGTACGAGCAGTACTTC. This translates into CASSYGTGLYEQYF. V and J are TRBV6-5 and TRBJ2-7; 9 bases agree with TRBD1. CDR1 and CDR2 from the germline V gene are MNHEY and SVGAGI. Germline trimming cut 2 bases from V and 4 bases from J; bases unmatched to any gene: 3. The CDR3 runs to 14 residues.

This sequence joins TRBV6-6 and TRBJ2-5, with 8 bases identical to TRBD2. V shed 6 bases, J shed 4 bases, and the junction held 10 bases outside the gene matches. The CDR3 has 15 residues. CDR1 and CDR2 from the germline V gene are MNHNY and SVGAGI (reference sequence). The DNA for the CDR3 is TGTGCCAGCAGAGATTCGGGGCTAGCGGGAGAGACCCAGTACTTC. This codes for CASRDSGLAGETQYF.

The chain employs TRBV27 and TRBJ2-7, with 8 bases identical to TRBD2. J gave up 3 bases and V 5 bases, and 6 bases lay outside the gene matches. There are 14 residues in the CDR3. Germline-derived CDR1 and CDR2 are MNHEY and SMNVEV (reference sequence). This CDR3 is CASSVLAGVYEQYF. In DNA, the CDR3 is TGTGCCAGCAGTGTCCTAGCGGGCGTCTACGAGCAGTACTTC.

The gene calls are TRBV14 and TRBJ1-2; 8 nucleotides match TRBD1. CDR1 and CDR2 (germline): SGHDN, FVKESK. CDR3 size: 17 residues. Trimming at V came to 0 bases and at J to 9 bases, leaving 15 bases not matched to a gene. This chain's CDR3 is CASSQDMGTGVGLRYTF. The CDR3 DNA reads TGTGCCAGCAGCCAAGATATGGGGACAGGTGTCGGGCTCCGCTACACCTTC.

The rearrangement uses TRBV11-3 and TRBJ2-1; D may be TRBD1 (6 bases). V dropped 3 bases and J dropped 4 bases, with 10 bases sitting between them. This CDR3 comprises 14 residues. Germline V CDR1 and CDR2: SGHNT, YENEEA. CDR3 amino acids: CASSFTGQYNEQFF. As DNA, the CDR3 is TGTGCCAGCAGCTTTACAGGGCAATACAATGAGCAGTTCTTC.

This chain connects TRBV9 to TRBJ2-2; 7 bases are shared with TRBD1. The CDR3 extends over 12 amino acids. V was pared by 4 bases and J by 9 bases, with 3 bases of the junction left unmatched. Germline V gene data show CDR1 as SGDLS and CDR2 as YYNGEE. The CDR3 loop reads CASSSQGRELFF. Here the CDR3 DNA reads TGTGCCAGCAGCTCACAGGGGAGGGAGCTGTTTTTT.

V usage is TRBV9 and J usage is TRBJ2-7; D may be TRBD1 (5 bases). Trimming pared 2 bases from V and 0 bases from J, leaving 12 bases between. The CDR3 contains 15 residues. Germline lookup yields CDR1 SGDLS and CDR2 YYNGEE. For the CDR3, the DNA is TGTGCCAGCAGCGTTAGTACAGGTTTCTCCTACGAGCAGTACTTC. It specifies CASSVSTGFSYEQYF.

The chain is built from TRBV27 and TRBJ2-2; 14 bases align to TRBD2. V dropped 7 bases and J dropped 7; count of bases not matched to a gene: 11. CDR1 is MNHEY, CDR2 SMNVEV, per germline (reference sequence). There are 17 residues in the CDR3. The CDR3 loop reads CASTLTSGRAYGGELFF. The CDR3 DNA is TGTGCCAGCACTTTGACTAGCGGGAGGGCCTACGGCGGGGAGCTGTTTTTT.

This sequence joins TRBV4-1 and TRBJ2-7, with D maybe TRBD2 (6 bases). Germline lookup yields CDR1 MGHRA and CDR2 YSYEKL. With 4 bases removed from V and 2 bases from J, the gap between germline ends came to 18 bases. CDR3 size: 16 residues. CDR3 sequence reads: CASSPSGEDPAYEQYF. CDR3 coding DNA: TGCGCCAGCAGCCCATCGGGGGAGGACCCAGCCTACGAGCAGTACTTC.

The V call is TRBV5-1, the J call TRBJ2-2; perhaps TRBD1 as D (5 bases). Germline V gives CDR1 SGHRS, CDR2 YFSETQ. Trimming removed 1 base from V and 9 bases from J, with 16 bases in between. This CDR3 spans 15 amino acids. CDR3 region: CASSLSFAGSWELFF. The CDR3 DNA sequence: TGCGCCAGCAGCTTGTCTTTTGCAGGGTCCTGGGAGCTGTTTTTT.

The chain joins TRBV11-3 to TRBJ2-1, with a weak D call TRBD2 (6 bases). V was clipped by 6 bases and J by 6 bases, with 18 bases between them. The CDR3 consists of 15 residues. Germline CDR1 and CDR2: SGHNT and YENEEA. CDR3 DNA: TGTGCCAGCAGTTATGCCGGAGGGGTCGCCAATGAGCAGTTCTTC. Amino acid sequence: CASSYAGGVANEQFF.

The CDR3 is CAIREVDRPYGYTF. CDR3 in DNA: TGTGCCATCAGGGAGGTTGACAGACCCTATGGCTACACCTTC. J is TRBJ1-2 and V is TRBV10-3, with D possibly being TRBD1 (5 bases). This CDR3 contains 14 residues. The ends were cut back, 6 bases at V and 4 bases at J, with 15 bases in the middle. The germline gives CDR1 ENHRY, CDR2 SYGVKD.

This clone was counted a few times. The V and J genes are TRBV18 and TRBJ1-1, with TRBD1 matching over 8 bases. The germline V gene has CDR1 KGHSH and CDR2 LQKENI. The CDR3 is 13 amino acids. Losses at the gene ends were 4 bases for V and 3 bases for J; bases not matched to a gene: 1. Here the CDR3 reads CASSQTGDTEAFF. The CDR3 DNA reads TGTGCCAGCTCACAGACAGGGGACACTGAAGCTTTCTTT.

The rearrangement links TRBV29-1 to TRBJ2-1, with D possibly matching TRBD1 (6 bases). The CDR3 has 15 amino acids. Germline CDR1 and CDR2: SQVTM and ANQGSEA. Trimming cost V 0 bases and J 3 bases, with 12 bases left between them. CDR3 nucleotides: TGCAGCGTTGAAGATGTTGAGGGGGACTACAATGAGCAGTTCTTC. Amino acid sequence: CSVEDVEGDYNEQFF.

Here the CDR3 DNA reads TGCGCCAGCAGCCAAGCTAGTGGAAACACCATATATTTT. The encoded protein is CASSQASGNTIYF. The chain uses TRBV4-1 and TRBJ1-3; D not certain. Germline CDR1 and CDR2: MGHRA and YSYEKL. The length of the CDR3 is 13 residues. Trimming stripped 1 base from V and 3 bases from J, with 4 bases between.

This clone was observed once. The chain combines TRBV27 with TRBJ2-1, with TRBD1 as a possible D gene (5 bases). This CDR3 is 15 amino acids long. In germline, CDR1 is MNHEY, CDR2 SMNVEV (reference sequence). Trimming took 0 bases from V and 1 from J, leaving 7 bases between them. CDR3 in amino acids: CASSLSDTSYNEQFF. The CDR3 DNA follows: TGTGCCAGCAGTTTATCGGACACATCCTACAATGAGCAGTTCTTC.

The CDR3 nucleotides read TGTGCCAGTAGTGTTGGACTAGCATTAGAGACCCAGTACTTC. It encodes CASSVGLALETQYF. The chain links TRBV19 to TRBJ2-5; TRBD2 matches at 8 bases. Germline values: CDR1 LNHDA, CDR2 SQIVND (reference sequence). Losses at the gene ends were 5 bases for V and 4 bases for J; bases not matched to a gene: 6. This CDR3 is built from 14 residues. Drawing the rest from reference TRBV19 and TRBJ2-5, the complete variable domain is DGGITQSPKYLFRKEGQNVTLSCEQNLNHDAMYWYRQDPGQGLRLIYYSQIVNDFQKGDIAEGYSVSREKKESFPLTVTSAQKNPTAFYLCASSVGLALETQYFGPGTRLLVL.

The chain combines TRBV7-2 with TRBJ2-7, with 8 bases matching TRBD2. This CDR3 is 15 amino acids long. Germline values: CDR1 SGHTA, CDR2 FQGNSA. J lost 4 bases, V lost 0 bases, and 5 bases had no gene match. In DNA, the CDR3 is TGTGCCAGCAGCTTAGCAAGCGGGAGATGGTACGAGCAGTACTTC. This sequence encodes CASSLASGRWYEQYF.